What follows are 30 T cell receptor beta chains derived from one specimen sequenced in a study of T cells in localized non-small cell lung cancer (dated by TCRdb to 2020 to 2022). Receptor amplification or capture employed the immunoSEQ multiplex PCR assay. TCRdb's version of the immuneACCESS table is confined to in-frame rearrangements and falls short of the full clone set. An unresolved V gene accounts for under half of the shortfall where checked; the remainder is of unknown origin. The sample table shows around 41,000 clones, and about 88% are seen once. The ten most abundant clones make up roughly 7% of the sample. The sequenced sample was peripheral blood, obtained before any cancer treatment. The source is a woman aged 18-49 years with stage III lung adenocarcinoma.

The genes are TRBV4-1 and TRBJ2-7; no clear D. This CDR3 comprises 13 residues. The V end lost 4 bases, the J end lost 3 bases, and 10 bases lay between the germline ends. CDR1 and CDR2 (germline): MGHRA, YSYEKL. The CDR3 nucleotides read TGCGCCAGCAGCCTACAGACGGGCTACGAGCAGTACTTC. It specifies CASSLQTGYEQYF.

J is TRBJ1-3 and V is TRBV18; perhaps TRBD1 as D (5 bases). Germline CDR1 and CDR2: KGHSH and LQKENI. This CDR3 has 16 amino acids. Deletions cut 2 bases from V and 4 bases from J, with 15 bases between. For the CDR3, the DNA is TGTGCCAGCTCACCAAACCCCGAGCAGGGAGGAAACACCATATATTTT. Its translation: CASSPNPEQGGNTIYF.

The CDR3 region is CASSMVGRAGETQYF. The CDR3 DNA sequence: TGTGCCAGTAGTATGGTTGGCAGGGCAGGAGAGACCCAGTACTTC. This rearrangement joins TRBV19 to TRBJ2-5; tentative D call: TRBD1 (5 bases). Trimming shortened V by 3 bases and J by 4 bases, and 15 bases separated the two germline ends. In germline, CDR1 is LNHDA, CDR2 SQIVND (reference sequence). The CDR3 is made up of 15 amino acids.

This chain uses TRBV9 with TRBJ2-5, with 9 bases matching TRBD1. CDR3 length: 14 residues. Germline V lookup: CDR1 SGDLS, CDR2 YYNGEE. V gave up 2 bases and J gave up 5 bases; unmatched junction bases: 4. For the CDR3, the DNA is TGTGCCAGCAGCGTCGGACAGGGGTGGGAGACCCAGTACTTC. Protein: CASSVGQGWETQYF.

The chain carries TRBV6-1 and TRBJ1-2, with D maybe TRBD1 (5 bases). Germline CDR1 and CDR2: MNHNS and SASEGT. The ends were cut back, 3 bases at V and 0 bases at J, with 11 bases in the middle. The CDR3 contains 15 residues. The CDR3 here is CASSDRGTSNYGYTF. CDR3 sequence (DNA): TGTGCCAGCAGTGATCGAGGGACTTCTAACTATGGCTACACCTTC.

The V and J genes are TRBV30 and TRBJ1-1; D remains unclear. The CDR3 runs to 11 residues. Per the germline V gene, CDR1 is GTSNPN and CDR2 is SVGIG (reference sequence). V dropped 1 base and J dropped 6 bases, with 6 bases sitting between them. In DNA form, the CDR3 reads TGTGCCTGGAGTGGACGGGCTGAAGCTTTCTTT. Its protein is CAWSGRAEAFF.

The rearrangement uses TRBV2 and TRBJ2-3; 9 bases fit TRBD2. The germline V gene encodes CDR1 SNHLY and CDR2 FYNNEI. The CDR3 runs to 15 residues. Trimming cost V 8 bases and J 4 bases; bases outside gene matches: 10. For the CDR3, the DNA is TGTGCCAGCGAATCGGCTGGCGGGGGGGCAGATACGCAGTATTTT. It codes for CASESAGGGADTQYF.

This chain connects TRBV19 to TRBJ1-6, with D hard to call. The V gene's germline CDR1 is LNHDA and CDR2 SQIVND (reference sequence). V was clipped by 3 bases and J by 8 bases, with 11 bases between them. The CDR3 loop spans 14 amino acids. The CDR3 loop is CASSMSPTDSPLHF. CDR3 bases: TGTGCCAGTAGTATGTCCCCAACGGATTCACCCCTCCACTTT.

This chain links TRBV7-2 with TRBJ2-5; 8 bases map to TRBD2. CDR1 is SGHTA, CDR2 FQGNSA, per germline. The CDR3 is made up of 13 amino acids. V shed 10 bases, J shed 4 bases, and the junction held 8 bases outside the gene matches. The CDR3 DNA is TGTGCCACCGGGAGGGAATTGGTAGAGACCCAGTACTTC. It codes for CATGRELVETQYF.

V usage is TRBV5-8 and J usage is TRBJ2-3; D might be TRBD1 (6 bases). Trimming left V 7 bases short and J 0 bases short, with 12 bases between. The CDR3 covers 14 residues. Germline CDR1 and CDR2: SGHTS and YDEGEE. The CDR3: CASETGSSTDTQYF. The CDR3 DNA is TGTGCCAGCGAAACAGGGAGTAGCACAGATACGCAGTATTTT.

This chain uses TRBV19 with TRBJ1-5, with D perhaps TRBD1 (6 bases). The V gene's germline CDR1 is LNHDA and CDR2 SQIVND (reference sequence). The V and J ends lost 6 bases and 4 bases respectively, with 13 bases between them. This CDR3 contains 14 residues. The CDR3 sequence is CASSPGGANQPQHF. The DNA of the CDR3 is TGTGCCAGTAGCCCCGGGGGCGCGAATCAGCCCCAGCATTTT.

The rearrangement links TRBV18 to TRBJ1-1; D gene uncertain. Per the germline V gene, CDR1 is KGHSH and CDR2 is LQKENI. The CDR3 is 13 residues long. Trimming removed 1 base from V and 3 bases from J, with 6 bases in between. The CDR3 is CASSPRPDTEAFF. The CDR3 DNA sequence: TGTGCCAGCTCACCACGGCCGGACACTGAAGCTTTCTTT.

The V and J genes are TRBV29-1 and TRBJ2-7; 8 nucleotides agree with TRBD1. Trimming took 4 bases from V and 4 from J; bases not matched to a gene: 6. Germline values: CDR1 SQVTM, CDR2 ANQGSEA. This CDR3 comprises 13 residues. As DNA, the CDR3 is TGCAGCGTTGCCGGGACAGGCCCATACGAGCAGTACTTC. Protein product: CSVAGTGPYEQYF.

This clone was observed a handful of times. The chain uses TRBV19 and TRBJ2-1; 8 bases align to TRBD2. V gave up 6 bases and J gave up 1 base; unmatched junction bases: 8. Looked up from germline, CDR1 is LNHDA and CDR2 is SQIVND (reference sequence). This CDR3 is built from 16 residues. The CDR3 bases are TGTGCCAGTAGCGGGGGGGCCGCAGGATCCTACAATGAGCAGTTCTTC. The encoded protein is CASSGGAAGSYNEQFF.

For the CDR3, the DNA is TGTGCCAGCAGCTTAATCGGGGCCGGGTATGGCTACACCTTC. Its translation: CASSLIGAGYGYTF. V usage is TRBV7-9 and J usage is TRBJ1-2; maybe TRBD1 (5 bases). Germline loops: CDR1 SEHNR, CDR2 FQNEAQ (reference sequence). Trimming took 2 bases from V and 5 from J, leaving 12 bases between them. The length of the CDR3 is 14 residues.

This clone was picked up one time. The chain couples TRBV5-1 to TRBJ2-5, with TRBD1 matching 7 bases. V shed 0 bases, J shed 2 bases, and the junction held 1 base outside the gene matches. Germline V gives CDR1 SGHRS, CDR2 YFSETQ. The CDR3 has 14 residues. The CDR3 nucleotides are TGCGCCAGCAGCTTGGGGACAGGACAAGAGACCCAGTACTTC. Its translation is CASSLGTGQETQYF.

The rearrangement uses TRBV15 and TRBJ2-7; 10 nucleotides match TRBD2. The CDR3 contains 14 residues. V trimming: 5 bases; J trimming: 4 bases; junction bases outside the gene matches: 5. Germline CDR1 and CDR2: LNHNV and YYDKDF (reference sequence). CDR3 amino acids: CATSLGLADYEQYF. CDR3 DNA sequence: TGTGCCACCAGCTTAGGACTAGCGGATTACGAGCAGTACTTC.

This clone was counted a single time. The V gene is TRBV5-1, the J gene TRBJ2-4; 7 bases fit TRBD2. Germline trimming cut 2 bases from V and 5 bases from J; bases unmatched to any gene: 4. The CDR3 loop spans 14 amino acids. Germline CDR1 SGHRS, CDR2 YFSETQ. For the CDR3, the DNA is TGCGCCAGCAGCTTTAGGGGAGGGGAAAACATTCAGTACTTC. Translated, it gives CASSFRGGENIQYF.

The rearrangement joins TRBV7-2 to TRBJ2-5, with 12 bases matching TRBD2. The CDR3 runs 15 residues. The ends lost 4 bases at V and 5 bases at J; junction bases unmatched: 5. Germline V gives CDR1 SGHTA, CDR2 FQGNSA. CDR3 loop: CASSSSGGAGETQYF. The CDR3 coding sequence is TGTGCCAGCAGCTCTAGCGGGGGGGCTGGCGAGACCCAGTACTTC. The full variable domain, completed using reference TRBV7-2 and TRBJ2-5, is GAGVSQSPSNKVTEKGKDVELRCDPISGHTALYWYRQSLGQGLEFLIYFQGNSAPDKSGLPSDRFSAERTGGSVSTLTIQRTQQEDSAVYLCASSSSGGAGETQYFGPGTRLLVL.

The chain links TRBV19 to TRBJ1-5; D perhaps matches TRBD1 (6 bases). CDR1 is LNHDA, CDR2 SQIVND, per germline (reference sequence). Deletions cut 9 bases from V and 0 bases from J, with 9 bases between. CDR3 length: 13 amino acids. This chain's CDR3 is CASAGASNQPQHF. CDR3 nucleotides: TGTGCCAGCGCAGGGGCTAGCAATCAGCCCCAGCATTTT.

The chain joins TRBV5-1 to TRBJ2-3; TRBD2 matches 14 bases. V lost 4 bases to trimming and J lost 5 bases; unmatched junction nucleotides: 3. The CDR3 extends over 15 amino acids. Germline CDR1 is SGHRS and CDR2 is YFSETQ. The CDR3 DNA reads TGCGCCAGCAGCGCCGGGACTAGCGGGGGAGATACGCAGTATTTT. Protein product: CASSAGTSGGDTQYF.

J is TRBJ1-1 and V is TRBV7-3; D unresolved. Trimming pared 1 base from V and 2 bases from J, leaving 5 bases between. CDR1 is SGHTA, CDR2 FQGTGA, per germline. This CDR3 comprises 13 residues. The CDR3 here is CASSLNRNTEAFF. The CDR3 DNA sequence: TGTGCCAGCAGCTTAAATCGTAACACTGAAGCTTTCTTT.

The chain recombines TRBV13 with TRBJ1-2, with D perhaps TRBD1 (6 bases). Germline V gene data show CDR1 as PRHDT and CDR2 as FYEKMQ (reference sequence). The CDR3 runs to 14 residues. V was cut by 2 bases and J by 4 bases, with 11 bases left in between. CDR3 amino acids: CASSLMAGVYGYTF. In DNA form, the CDR3 reads TGTGCCAGCAGCTTAATGGCAGGGGTCTATGGCTACACCTTC.

The chain couples TRBV7-9 to TRBJ1-2; TRBD1 matches at 8 bases. J was trimmed by 7 bases and V by 1 base; bases with no gene match: 8. There are 15 residues in the CDR3. Germline lookup yields CDR1 SEHNR and CDR2 FQNEAQ (reference sequence). DNA of the CDR3: TGTGCCAGCAGCTTAGTTCCAGGGGGCTCAGGTGGCTACACCTTC. Its protein is CASSLVPGGSGGYTF.

The chain joins TRBV6-1 to TRBJ1-6; D unresolved. This CDR3 is 19 amino acids long. Germline V gene sequence: CDR1 MNHNS, CDR2 SASEGT. The V end lost 4 bases, the J end lost 0 bases, and 19 bases lay between the germline ends. The CDR3 coding sequence is TGTGCCAGCAGTGTGCTACAGAAAAAGATGAGCTCCTATAATTCACCCCTCCACTTT. Amino acid sequence: CASSVLQKKMSSYNSPLHF.

This chain joins TRBV29-1 and TRBJ1-2; a possible D gene is TRBD1 (5 bases). The germline gives CDR1 SQVTM, CDR2 ANQGSEA. This CDR3 is built from 15 residues. Trimming took 4 bases from V and 5 from J, leaving 20 bases between them. The CDR3 nucleotides are TGCAGCGTTGGGATACGCCGGGACGGAGTTTATGGCTACACCTTC. It yields the protein CSVGIRRDGVYGYTF.

The rearrangement joins TRBV5-1 to TRBJ2-2; 7 bases align to TRBD1. The CDR3 has 15 residues. Germline V lookup: CDR1 SGHRS, CDR2 YFSETQ. With 4 bases clipped from V and 2 bases from J, the junction kept 5 bases outside the gene matches. CDR3 sequence: CASSEGQANTGELFF. The CDR3 DNA reads as TGCGCCAGCAGCGAAGGACAGGCTAACACCGGGGAGCTGTTTTTT.

The chain employs TRBV19 and TRBJ1-2; 10 bases line up with TRBD1. The trim removed 3 bases at V and 7 bases at J, leaving 8 bases unmatched. The CDR3 totals 15 residues. Germline CDR1 reads LNHDA; CDR2 reads SQIVND (reference sequence). This chain's CDR3 is CASSMGRTGGGGYTF. The CDR3 region has the DNA TGTGCCAGTAGTATGGGCCGGACAGGGGGTGGTGGCTACACCTTC. Full variable domain (remainder filled in from reference TRBV19 and TRBJ1-2): DGGITQSPKYLFRKEGQNVTLSCEQNLNHDAMYWYRQDPGQGLRLIYYSQIVNDFQKGDIAEGYSVSREKKESFPLTVTSAQKNPTAFYLCASSMGRTGGGGYTFGSGTRLTVV.

The CDR3 coding sequence is TGTGCCAGCAGCTTGGAGAGGACAGGGCGAACCGGGGAGCTGTTTTTT. This encodes CASSLERTGRTGELFF. This rearrangement joins TRBV5-6 to TRBJ2-2; 8 nucleotides agree with TRBD1. Trimming cost V 0 bases and J 5 bases; bases outside gene matches: 6. Germline V CDR1 and CDR2: SGHDT, YYEEEE. CDR3 length equals 16 residues.

The chain couples TRBV30 to TRBJ1-6; a possible D gene is TRBD1 (5 bases). The V gene lost 5 bases and the J gene lost 4 bases, with 18 bases spanning the gap. Germline V gives CDR1 GTSNPN, CDR2 SVGIG (reference sequence). The CDR3 totals 16 residues. CDR3 protein: CAWRLAGSEYNSPLHF. Here the CDR3 DNA reads TGTGCCTGGCGACTAGCAGGGTCAGAATATAATTCACCCCTCCACTTT.